This TCR beta chain stems from a study of shared clonotypes between healthy human individuals. The CDR3 spans 19 residues. The germline V gene has CDR1 SGHVS and CDR2 FQNEAQ. Trimming shortened V by 3 bases and J by 6 bases, and 27 bases separated the two germline ends. General study results and limits: Relative to their counterparts shared across all four donors, non-shared clonotypes exhibited diminished generation probabilities.

Details on this clone: Its cognate antigen is unknown.

The method was immunoSEQ multiplex PCR; TCRdb's version includes in-frame clones alone and lacks a portion of them. The sample contains more than 2 million clones, over 85% of which appear only once. V gene TRBV7-8 combines with J gene TRBJ2-1, with D perhaps matching TRBD1 or TRBD2 (6 bases each). Sample: naive CD4+ T cells sorted from blood. Subset here: CD45RA+ positively selected. This receptor was obtained from a man between 18 and 35 years old in good health. CDR3 protein: CASSFGGPGPESRPNEQFF. CDR3 bases: TGTGCCAGCAGCTTTGGGGGGCCGGGGCCGGAGAGCCGTCCCAATGAGCAGTTCTTC.